Included here is one TCR beta chain sequence, with context. In the study's own analysis: The authors estimated nucleated cell counts from reference gene primer amplification. The protocol was immunoSEQ multiplex PCR, while the TCRdb copy is restricted to in-frame clones and leaves out a portion. V, J and clone size reflect that table, while D and trimming were determined from the DNA. The sample has about 280,000 clones, just under 90% seen once. The data derive from a study of blood T cell repertoires in COVID-19. The CDR3 runs to 14 residues. Looked up from germline, CDR1 is SGHRS and CDR2 is YFSETQ. Trimming left V 0 bases short and J 4 bases short, with 10 bases between. Enrolled through a virtual design, the participants were between about 18 and 100 years of age and came from 24 US areas. Cohort 3 donors were reported recovered after two negative PCRs, clearance, or symptom resolution.

The V call is TRBV5-1, the J call TRBJ1-2; D may be TRBD1 (6 bases). The specimen sequenced was PBMCs or T cells enriched from blood (not recorded which). The TCR originated in a woman aged 55-75 years who had recovered from COVID-19. DNA of the CDR3: TGCGCCAGCAGCTTGGCGACAGGAGGCTATGGCTACACCTTC. Translation gives CASSLATGGYGYTF.